This entry lists 10 T cell receptor beta chains sequenced from one sample in a study of shared clonotypes between healthy human individuals. Data came from immunoSEQ multiplex PCR; TCRdb stores just in-frame clones and leaves some out. The table shows 2 million to 3 million clones, with 93% occurring only once. The source material was naive CD4+ T cells from PBMCs. Subset indicated: CD45RA+ positively selected. The receptors stem from a man between 18 and 29 years old in good health. Some clones in this sample may be carry-over from other donors' samples.

The gene calls are TRBV5-4 and TRBJ2-7, with D possibly being TRBD1 or TRBD2 (5 bases each). Germline assignment: CDR1 SGHNT and CDR2 YYREEE (reference sequence). The CDR3 has 14 amino acids. Deletions cut 4 bases from V and 2 bases from J, with 13 bases between. CDR3: CASSGRDGTYEQYF. CDR3 DNA: TGTGCCAGCAGCGGCCGGGACGGGACCTACGAGCAGTACTTC.

This chain uses TRBV6-5 with TRBJ2-7; TRBD1 or TRBD2 may be the D gene (5 bases each). Trimming left V 2 bases short and J 2 bases short, with 13 bases between. The CDR3 has 15 amino acids. Per the germline V gene, CDR1 is MNHEY and CDR2 is SVGAGI. The chain's CDR3 is CASSYQYRGPYEQYF. The CDR3 DNA is TGTGCCAGCAGTTACCAGTATAGGGGACCCTACGAGCAGTACTTC.

This chain uses TRBV29-1 with TRBJ2-7, with 14 bases matching TRBD2. Trimming removed 5 bases from V and 3 bases from J; junction bases left unmatched: 6. This CDR3 comprises 15 residues. Germline V CDR1 and CDR2: SQVTM, ANQGSEA. DNA of the CDR3: TGCAGCGTTTGGGGACTAGCGGGAGTTGGCTACGAGCAGTACTTC. It encodes CSVWGLAGVGYEQYF.

This clone was detected once. V and J are TRBV13 and TRBJ2-1, with TRBD1 matching over 10 bases. The V gene's germline CDR1 is PRHDT and CDR2 FYEKMQ (reference sequence). V dropped 4 bases and J dropped 10; count of bases not matched to a gene: 7. CDR3 size: 14 residues. CDR3 protein: CASSSPTDRGEQFF. CDR3 in DNA: TGTGCCAGCAGCTCACCCACGGACAGGGGGGAGCAGTTCTTC.

V is TRBV28 and J is TRBJ1-2; D gene unclear. Between the trimmed V and J ends, which lost 6 bases and 0 bases, there was a span of 14 bases. The CDR3 sequence is 15 residues long. Germline CDR1 MDHEN, CDR2 SYDVKM. The CDR3: CASRRSGLANYGYTF. The CDR3 DNA follows: TGTGCCAGCAGGAGGAGTGGGTTAGCTAACTATGGCTACACCTTC.

The V gene is TRBV5-1, the J gene TRBJ1-1; 10 bases align to TRBD1. Germline CDR1 and CDR2: SGHRS and YFSETQ. Germline trimming cut 5 bases from V and 4 bases from J; bases unmatched to any gene: 8. This CDR3 comprises 15 residues. The CDR3 nucleotides read TGCGCCAGCAGTCCCGGGACAGGGGTCGGCACTGAAGCTTTCTTT. Translated, it gives CASSPGTGVGTEAFF.

Regarding this clone: Other DNA sequences in this sample translate to the same CDR3. The rearrangement uses TRBV5-4 and TRBJ1-3; D not certain. Per the germline V gene, CDR1 is SGHNT and CDR2 is YYREEE (reference sequence). Trimming pared 1 base from V and 1 base from J, leaving 6 bases between. The length of the CDR3 is 14 residues. The CDR3, as DNA: TGTGCCAGCAGCTTGCGAGATTCTGGAAACACCATATATTTT. It codes for CASSLRDSGNTIYF.

The J gene is TRBJ1-1, the V gene TRBV30, with D unclear. Deletions cut 0 bases from V and 9 bases from J, with 8 bases between. In germline, CDR1 is GTSNPN, CDR2 SVGIG (reference sequence). The CDR3 length is 11 residues. CDR3 in amino acids: CAWSVESKAFF. For the CDR3, the DNA is TGTGCCTGGAGTGTAGAGTCGAAAGCTTTCTTT.

The V gene is TRBV5-1, the J gene TRBJ2-3, with D possibly matching TRBD2 (5 bases). Germline V gene lookup returns CDR1 SGHRS and CDR2 YFSETQ. V was shortened by 0 bases and J by 5 bases, with 10 bases between the two germline ends. The CDR3 has 14 residues. The CDR3: CASSLGSRGDTQYF. DNA for the CDR3: TGCGCCAGCAGCTTGGGATCACGGGGAGATACGCAGTATTTT. The entire variable domain, with the rest obtained from reference TRBV5-1 and TRBJ2-3, is as follows: KAGVTQTPRYLIKTRGQQVTLSCSPISGHRSVSWYQQTPGQGLQFLFEYFSETQRNKGNFPGRFSGRQFSNSRSEMNVSTLELGDSALYLCASSLGSRGDTQYFGPGTRLTVL.

This clone appeared a single time. The chain recombines TRBV6-5 with TRBJ2-2, with 12 bases identical to TRBD2. V lost 6 bases, J lost 11 bases, and 7 bases stayed unmatched. Germline CDR1 MNHEY, CDR2 SVGAGI. The CDR3 sequence is 14 residues long. The CDR3 nucleotides are TGTGCCAGCAGGAGACTAGCGGGAGCGTTAGAGCTGTTTTTT. Residues: CASRRLAGALELFF.